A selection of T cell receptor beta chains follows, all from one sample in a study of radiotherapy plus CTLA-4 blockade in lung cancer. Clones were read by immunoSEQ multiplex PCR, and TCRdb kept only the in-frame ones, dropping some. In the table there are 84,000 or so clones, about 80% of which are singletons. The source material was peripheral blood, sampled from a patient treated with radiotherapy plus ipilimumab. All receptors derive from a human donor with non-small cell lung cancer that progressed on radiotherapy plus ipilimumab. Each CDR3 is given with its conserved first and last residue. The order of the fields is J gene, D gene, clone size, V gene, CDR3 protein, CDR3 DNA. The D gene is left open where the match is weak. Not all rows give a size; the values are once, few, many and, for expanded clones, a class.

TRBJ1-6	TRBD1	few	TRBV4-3	CASRGTGNNSPLHF	TGCGCCAGCAGGGGGACAGGCAATAATTCACCCCTCCACTTT
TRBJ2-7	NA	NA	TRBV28	CASSTIAGAGWYEQYF	TGTGCCAGCAGTACAATCGCCGGGGCCGGTTGGTACGAGCAGTACTTC
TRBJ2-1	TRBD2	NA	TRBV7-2	CASRSTSGKENEQFF	TGTGCCAGCAGGTCCACTAGCGGAAAGGAGAATGAGCAGTTCTTC
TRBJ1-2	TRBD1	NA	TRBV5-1	CASSFPGQGDGYTF	TGCGCCAGCAGCTTTCCGGGACAGGGAGATGGCTACACCTTC
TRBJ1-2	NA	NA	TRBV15	CATSRAQGGYGYTF	TGTGCCACCAGCAGAGCTCAAGGGGGTTATGGCTACACCTTC
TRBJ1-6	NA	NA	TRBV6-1	CASSLTADYNSPLHF	TGTGCCAGCAGTTTAACAGCCGACTATAATTCACCCCTCCACTTT
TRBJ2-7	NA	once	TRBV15	CATSSRGSHYEQYF	TGTGCCACCAGCAGTAGGGGAAGCCACTACGAGCAGTACTTC
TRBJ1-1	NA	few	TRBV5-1	CASRIQGMNTEAFF	TGCGCCAGCAGGATCCAGGGGATGAACACTGAAGCTTTCTTT
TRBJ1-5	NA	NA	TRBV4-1	CASSQFQDSRDQPQHF	TGCGCCAGCAGCCAGTTCCAGGACTCGAGGGATCAGCCCCAGCATTTT
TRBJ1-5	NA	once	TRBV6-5	CASSYSMGSNQPQHF	TGTGCCAGCAGTTACTCGATGGGTAGCAATCAGCCCCAGCATTTT
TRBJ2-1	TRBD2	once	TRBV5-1	CASSLGAGANLYNEQFF	TGCGCCAGCAGCTTGGGAGCGGGGGCCAACCTCTACAATGAGCAGTTCTTC
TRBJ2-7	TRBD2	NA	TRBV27	CASSRTSGYEQYF	TGTGCCAGCAGTCGGACTAGCGGGTACGAGCAGTACTTC
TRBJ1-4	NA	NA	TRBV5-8	CASSPRTATNEKLFF	TGTGCCAGCAGCCCGAGGACAGCAACTAATGAAAAACTGTTTTTT
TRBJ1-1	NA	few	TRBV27	CASAIGGSLMNTEAFF	TGTGCCAGCGCCATTGGGGGGTCACTTATGAACACTGAAGCTTTCTTT
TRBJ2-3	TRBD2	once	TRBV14	CASSPGTSGTDTQYF	TGTGCCAGCAGCCCGGGGACTAGCGGCACAGATACGCAGTATTTT
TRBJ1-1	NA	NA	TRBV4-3	CASSLARNTEAFF	TGCGCCAGCAGCCTGGCCCGGAACACTGAAGCTTTCTTT
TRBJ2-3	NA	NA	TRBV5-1	CASSLAPTGSDTQYF	TGCGCCAGCAGCTTAGCCCCGACGGGAAGTGATACGCAGTATTTT
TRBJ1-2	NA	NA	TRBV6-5	CASSYFGGPGYTF	TGTGCCAGCAGTTACTTCGGGGGGCCCGGCTACACCTTC
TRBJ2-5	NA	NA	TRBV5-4	CASSNRDSRETQYF	TGTGCCAGCAGCAACCGGGACTCAAGAGAGACCCAGTACTTC
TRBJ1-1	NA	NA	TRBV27	CASSLGNGWYTEAFF	TGTGCCAGCAGTTTAGGGAATGGGTGGTACACTGAAGCTTTCTTT
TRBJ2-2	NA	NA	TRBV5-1	CASSLKGPTGELFF	TGCGCCAGCAGCTTGAAAGGGCCCACCGGGGAGCTGTTTTTT
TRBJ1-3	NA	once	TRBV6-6	CASSPGRASGNTIYF	TGTGCCAGCAGTCCCGGGAGGGCTTCCGGAAACACCATATATTTT
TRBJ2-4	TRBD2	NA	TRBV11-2	CASSDRTSQRNIQYF	TGTGCCAGCAGCGACAGGACTAGCCAGCGGAACATTCAGTACTTC
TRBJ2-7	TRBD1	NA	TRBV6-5	CASSYFTGGLDEQYF	TGTGCCAGCAGTTACTTTACAGGGGGCCTCGACGAGCAGTACTTC
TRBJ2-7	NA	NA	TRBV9	CASSRGINYEQYF	TGTGCCAGCAGCCGGGGGATAAACTACGAGCAGTACTTC
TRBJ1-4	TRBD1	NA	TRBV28	CASSLGTEEKLFF	TGTGCCAGCAGTTTGGGGACAGAAGAAAAACTGTTTTTT
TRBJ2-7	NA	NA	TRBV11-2	CASSLELVGHEQYF	TGTGCCAGCAGCTTAGAGTTGGTGGGCCACGAGCAGTACTTC
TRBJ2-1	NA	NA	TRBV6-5	CASSYYGYNEQFF	TGTGCCAGCAGTTACTACGGCTACAATGAGCAGTTCTTC
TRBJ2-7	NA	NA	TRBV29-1	CSAGKGSYEQYF	TGCAGCGCCGGAAAAGGATCCTACGAGCAGTACTTC